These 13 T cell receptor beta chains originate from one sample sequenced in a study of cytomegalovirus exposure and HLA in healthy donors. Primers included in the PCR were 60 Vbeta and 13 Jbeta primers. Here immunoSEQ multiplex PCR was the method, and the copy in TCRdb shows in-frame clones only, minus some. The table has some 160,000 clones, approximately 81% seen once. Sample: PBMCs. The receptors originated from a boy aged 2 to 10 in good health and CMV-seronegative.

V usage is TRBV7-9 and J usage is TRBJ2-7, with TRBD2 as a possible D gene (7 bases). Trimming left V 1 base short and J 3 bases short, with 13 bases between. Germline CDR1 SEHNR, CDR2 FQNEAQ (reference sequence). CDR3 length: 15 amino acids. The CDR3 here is CASSLVGGPGYEQYF. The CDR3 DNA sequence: TGTGCCAGCAGCTTAGTCGGGGGGCCGGGCTACGAGCAGTACTTC.

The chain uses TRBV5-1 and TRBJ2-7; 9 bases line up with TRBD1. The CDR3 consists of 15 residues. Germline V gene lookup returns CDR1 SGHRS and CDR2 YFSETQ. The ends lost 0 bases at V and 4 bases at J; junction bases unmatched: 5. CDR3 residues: CASSLVTGGQYEQYF. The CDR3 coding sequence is TGCGCCAGCAGCTTGGTTACAGGGGGCCAGTACGAGCAGTACTTC.

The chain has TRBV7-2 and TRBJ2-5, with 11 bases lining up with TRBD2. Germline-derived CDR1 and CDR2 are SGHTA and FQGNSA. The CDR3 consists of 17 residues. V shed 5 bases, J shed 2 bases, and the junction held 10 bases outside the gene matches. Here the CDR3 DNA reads TGTGCCAGCAGCCCAATGAGACTAGCGGGGCCTCAAGAGACCCAGTACTTC. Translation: CASSPMRLAGPQETQYF.

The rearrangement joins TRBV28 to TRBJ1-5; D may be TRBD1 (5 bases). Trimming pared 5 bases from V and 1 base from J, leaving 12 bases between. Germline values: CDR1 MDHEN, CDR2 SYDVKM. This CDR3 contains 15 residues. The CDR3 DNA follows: TGTGCCAGCAGTCTTGGCAGGGTAAGCAATCAGCCCCAGCATTTT. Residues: CASSLGRVSNQPQHF. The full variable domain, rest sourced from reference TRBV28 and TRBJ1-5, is DVKVTQSSRYLVKRTGEKVFLECVQDMDHENMFWYRQDPGLGLRLIYFSYDVKMKEKGDIPEGYSVSREKKERFSLILESASTNQTSMYLCASSLGRVSNQPQHFGDGTRLSIL.

CDR3 sequence reads: CASSESYPGAFYSPLHF. DNA of the CDR3: TGCGCCAGCAGTGAGTCCTATCCAGGGGCCTTTTATTCACCCCTCCACTTT. The gene calls are TRBV10-1 and TRBJ1-6; tentatively, D is TRBD1 (6 bases). This CDR3 contains 17 residues. In germline, CDR1 is WNHNN, CDR2 SYGVQD (reference sequence). Trimming took 0 bases from V and 8 from J, leaving 17 bases between them.

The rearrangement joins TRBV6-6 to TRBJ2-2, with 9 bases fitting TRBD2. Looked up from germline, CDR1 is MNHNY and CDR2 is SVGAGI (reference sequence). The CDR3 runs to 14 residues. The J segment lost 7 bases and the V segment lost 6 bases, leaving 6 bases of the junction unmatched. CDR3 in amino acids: CASRRGGSGGELFF. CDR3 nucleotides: TGTGCCAGCAGGCGGGGGGGCTCAGGCGGGGAGCTGTTTTTT.

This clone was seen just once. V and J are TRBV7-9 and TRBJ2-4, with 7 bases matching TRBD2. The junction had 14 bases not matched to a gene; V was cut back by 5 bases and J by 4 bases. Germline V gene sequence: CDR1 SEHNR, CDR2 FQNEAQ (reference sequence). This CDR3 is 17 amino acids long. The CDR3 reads CASSIQDKTSQKNIQYF. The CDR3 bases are TGTGCCAGCAGCATACAAGACAAGACTAGCCAGAAAAACATTCAGTACTTC.

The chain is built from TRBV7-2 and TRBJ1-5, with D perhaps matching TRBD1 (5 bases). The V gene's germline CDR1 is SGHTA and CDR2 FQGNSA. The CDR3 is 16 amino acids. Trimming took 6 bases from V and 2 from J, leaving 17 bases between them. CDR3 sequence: CASRVETGRGNQPQHF. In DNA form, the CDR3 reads TGTGCCAGCAGAGTTGAGACTGGCAGGGGCAATCAGCCCCAGCATTTT.

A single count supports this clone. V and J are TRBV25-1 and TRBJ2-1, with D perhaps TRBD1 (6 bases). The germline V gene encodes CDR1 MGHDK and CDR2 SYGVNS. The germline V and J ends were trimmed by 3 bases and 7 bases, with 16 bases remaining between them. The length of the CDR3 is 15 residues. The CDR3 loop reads CASSDVGTRVNEQFF. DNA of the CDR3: TGTGCCAGCAGTGATGTAGGGACAAGAGTGAATGAGCAGTTCTTC.

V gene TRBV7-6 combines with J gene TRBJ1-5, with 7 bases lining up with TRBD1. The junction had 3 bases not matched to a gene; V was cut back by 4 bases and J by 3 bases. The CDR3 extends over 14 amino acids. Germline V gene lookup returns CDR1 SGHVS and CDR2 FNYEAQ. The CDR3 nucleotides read TGTGCCAGCAGCTCGGGACAGATCAATCAGCCCCAGCATTTT. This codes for CASSSGQINQPQHF.

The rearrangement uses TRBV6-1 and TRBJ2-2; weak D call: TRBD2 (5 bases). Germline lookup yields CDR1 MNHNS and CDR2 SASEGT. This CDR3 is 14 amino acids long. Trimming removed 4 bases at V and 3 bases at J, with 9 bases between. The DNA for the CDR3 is TGTGCCAGCAGTGGACTGGAGGACACCGGGGAGCTGTTTTTT. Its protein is CASSGLEDTGELFF.

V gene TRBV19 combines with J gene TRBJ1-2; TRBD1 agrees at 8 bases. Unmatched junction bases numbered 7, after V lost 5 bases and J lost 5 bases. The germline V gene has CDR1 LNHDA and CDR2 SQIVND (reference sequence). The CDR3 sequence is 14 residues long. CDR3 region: CASSPRQGRYGYTF. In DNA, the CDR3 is TGTGCCAGTAGTCCAAGACAGGGGAGGTATGGCTACACCTTC.

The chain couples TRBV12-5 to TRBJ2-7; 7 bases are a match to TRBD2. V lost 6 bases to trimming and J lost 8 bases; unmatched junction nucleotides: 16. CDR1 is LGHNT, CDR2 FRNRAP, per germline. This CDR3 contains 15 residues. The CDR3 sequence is CASGSLSPAGTKQYF. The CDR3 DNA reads TGTGCTAGTGGCTCTTTGTCCCCCGCCGGGACTAAGCAGTACTTC.